The following is a T cell receptor beta chain sequence with its context. What it binds is not known. Produced via immunoSEQ multiplex PCR; TCRdb's table is partial and in-frame only. The sample records about 45,000 clones, around 80% being singletons. Single viable CD3+CD4+CD8-CD45RO+ cells were sorted as the memory CD4+ T cells. These data are taken from a study of memory CD4+ T cells and cytomegalovirus serostatus. Study-wide findings and caveats: CMV serostatus prediction reached median AUC about 0.95, or 0.9 with US-trained model. About 40% of the roughly 160 known CMV-associated TCRbeta sequences appeared in CD4+ memory. The CMV-associated TCR signature appears largely within the CD4+ memory repertoire.

The CDR3 is 14 amino acids. The ends lost 2 bases at V and 7 bases at J; junction bases unmatched: 7. The V gene's germline CDR1 is MDHEN and CDR2 SYDVKM. The receptor's source is an adult in good health and CMV-seronegative. Sequencing input: memory CD4+ T cells from blood. J is TRBJ1-2 and V is TRBV28; 7 positions agree with TRBD1. CDR3 bases: TGTGCCAGCAGTTTAGGGGACAGTCATCTTGGCTACACCTTC. It encodes CASSLGDSHLGYTF.